Each of the 29 T cell receptor beta chains below was sequenced from the same sample in a study of shared clonotypes between healthy human individuals (dated by TCRdb to the early 2020s). The library was prepared using the immunoSEQ multiplex PCR assay. Here the immuneACCESS table is served through TCRdb, limited to in-frame sequences with V and J called. Missing clones are a known gap in these copies; in checked studies unresolved V genes cover under half, and the rest lacks a known reason. The sample table shows over a million clones, and 95% to 97% are seen once. Approximately 1.2% of the sample is taken by the ten largest. Sequencing was done on a sample of naive CD4+ T cells sorted from blood. The sample's cell subset or site label is to be understood as: CD45RA+ positively selected. Receptors originate from a man aged 25-45 years in good health.

The rearrangement uses TRBV6-4 and TRBJ2-2; 7 bases agree with TRBD1. Germline V lookup: CDR1 MRHNA, CDR2 SNTAGT. The CDR3 contains 15 residues. J was trimmed by 6 bases and V by 1 base; bases with no gene match: 5. The CDR3 reads CASSDFGQGAGELFF. The CDR3 bases are TGTGCCAGCAGTGACTTCGGCCAGGGGGCCGGGGAGCTGTTTTTT.

Comments on this clone: Other DNA sequences of this sample code for an identical CDR3. The chain joins TRBV7-9 to TRBJ1-5; possibly TRBD1 for D (6 bases). The length of the CDR3 is 13 residues. Germline values: CDR1 SEHNR, CDR2 FQNEAQ (reference sequence). V lost 4 bases and J 4 bases, leaving 8 bases between the germline ends. The chain's CDR3 is CASSSTGNQPQHF. CDR3 bases: TGTGCCAGCAGCTCCACAGGGAATCAGCCCCAGCATTTT. The full variable domain, completed using reference TRBV7-9 and TRBJ1-5, is DTGVSQNPRHKITKRGQNVTFRCDPISEHNRLYWYRQTLGQGPEFLTYFQNEAQLEKSRLLSDRFSAERPKGSFSTLEIQRTEQGDSAMYLCASSSTGNQPQHFGDGTRLSIL.

The gene calls are TRBV5-5 and TRBJ1-2; 7 bases align to TRBD1. CDR3 size: 14 residues. CDR1 is SGHKS and CDR2 is YYEKEE in the germline V gene (reference sequence). The V gene end was trimmed by 2 bases and the J gene end by 1 base; junction bases not matched to a gene: 2. The CDR3 DNA sequence: TGTGCCAGCAGCTTTGGGGACAGTAACTATGGCTACACCTTC. This codes for CASSFGDSNYGYTF.

The chain combines TRBV5-5 with TRBJ2-5; D ambiguous. With 3 bases removed from V and 6 bases from J, the gap between germline ends came to 15 bases. CDR1 and CDR2 (germline): SGHKS, YYEKEE (reference sequence). The CDR3 runs to 14 residues. The CDR3 region has the DNA TGTGCCAGCAGCTCCCGGGTCGTTGGACAGACCCAGTACTTC. Protein product: CASSSRVVGQTQYF.

The chain uses TRBV6-6 and TRBJ2-1, with D unclear. The CDR3 has 13 amino acids. Between the trimmed V and J ends, which lost 2 bases and 12 bases, there was a span of 14 bases. Germline CDR1 MNHNY, CDR2 SVGAGI (reference sequence). CDR3 coding DNA: TGTGCCAGCAGTTACCCTCCTTTTAATTGGCAGTTCTTC. This gives the protein CASSYPPFNWQFF.

This clone occurred once. V gene TRBV18 combines with J gene TRBJ2-3; the D gene is possibly TRBD1 (5 bases). The CDR3 consists of 15 residues. The V gene's germline CDR1 is KGHSH and CDR2 LQKENI. Trimming took 3 bases from V and 0 from J, leaving 10 bases between them. CDR3 residues: CASSPRQTSTDTQYF. The DNA for the CDR3 is TGTGCCAGCTCACCCCGACAGACTAGCACAGATACGCAGTATTTT.

The chain links TRBV28 to TRBJ1-2; the match to TRBD1 covers 9 bases. The ends lost 5 bases at V and 8 bases at J; junction bases unmatched: 15. The germline gives CDR1 MDHEN, CDR2 SYDVKM. CDR3 size: 16 residues. DNA for the CDR3: TGTGCCAGCAGTCCCCCATGGGGGAGGACAGGGGCCGGCTACACCTTC. Protein sequence: CASSPPWGRTGAGYTF.

The chain joins TRBV5-5 to TRBJ2-1, with 8 bases matching TRBD2. The CDR3 covers 16 residues. Germline V gene lookup returns CDR1 SGHKS and CDR2 YYEKEE (reference sequence). The trim removed 4 bases at V and 7 bases at J, leaving 13 bases unmatched. DNA of the CDR3: TGTGCCAGCAGCAAAAACGTAGCGGGGCTAGGGAATGAGCAGTTCTTC. As protein: CASSKNVAGLGNEQFF.

This sequence joins TRBV28 and TRBJ2-2; possibly TRBD2 for D (6 bases). V was trimmed by 7 bases and J by 5 bases, leaving 17 bases between them. CDR1 and CDR2 from the germline V gene are MDHEN and SYDVKM. The CDR3 has 15 amino acids. The CDR3 loop reads CASNPAGLSTGELFF. The CDR3 DNA sequence: TGTGCCAGCAACCCCGCGGGACTTTCAACCGGGGAGCTGTTTTTT. Variable domain in full (rest from reference TRBV28 and TRBJ2-2): DVKVTQSSRYLVKRTGEKVFLECVQDMDHENMFWYRQDPGLGLRLIYFSYDVKMKEKGDIPEGYSVSREKKERFSLILESASTNQTSMYLCASNPAGLSTGELFFGEGSRLTVL.

This chain links TRBV5-4 with TRBJ1-5, with D unclear. The CDR3 loop spans 15 amino acids. Trimming took off 3 bases at V and 0 bases at J, with 10 bases between the two ends. CDR1 and CDR2 (germline): SGHNT, YYREEE (reference sequence). In DNA form, the CDR3 reads TGTGCCAGCAGCTCCGGCGTTGATAGCAATCAGCCCCAGCATTTT. Protein: CASSSGVDSNQPQHF. Complete variable domain (other parts from reference TRBV5-4 and TRBJ1-5): ETGVTQSPTHLIKTRGQQVTLRCSSQSGHNTVSWYQQALGQGPQFIFQYYREEENGRGNFPPRFSGLQFPNYSSELNVNALELDDSALYLCASSSGVDSNQPQHFGDGTRLSIL.

The chain employs TRBV10-3 and TRBJ1-3; the D is unclear. With 0 bases removed from V and 0 bases from J, the gap between germline ends came to 9 bases. This CDR3 is 16 amino acids long. CDR1 ENHRY and CDR2 SYGVKD come from the germline V gene. The CDR3 DNA reads TGTGCCATCAGTGAGTCGCTGGTGAGCTCTGGAAACACCATATATTTT. Amino acids: CAISESLVSSGNTIYF.

The V and J genes are TRBV11-2 and TRBJ2-4, with TRBD2 matching over 11 bases. This CDR3 is built from 19 residues. Germline lookup yields CDR1 SGHAT and CDR2 FQNNGV. V was pared by 5 bases and J by 6 bases, with 18 bases of the junction left unmatched. The DNA for the CDR3 is TGTGCCAGCAGCCGTACTAGCGGGAGCGTAGCGGGCTTGGGAAACATTCAGTACTTC. Amino acid sequence: CASSRTSGSVAGLGNIQYF.

This chain joins TRBV18 and TRBJ1-5, with D uncertain. The CDR3 totals 15 residues. Germline CDR1 KGHSH, CDR2 LQKENI. V was cut by 1 base and J by 7 bases, with 14 bases left in between. The CDR3 coding sequence is TGTGCCAGCTCACCACGACGAGGAGGGCTACAGCCCCAGCATTTT. Translated: CASSPRRGGLQPQHF.

This chain uses TRBV7-2 with TRBJ2-1; 8 positions agree with TRBD2. J gave up 9 bases and V 1 base, and 8 bases lay outside the gene matches. This CDR3 is 15 amino acids long. Germline V gene sequence: CDR1 SGHTA, CDR2 FQGNSA. The CDR3 loop is CASSLGEWTSTEQFF. In DNA, the CDR3 is TGTGCCAGCAGCTTAGGCGAATGGACTAGCACTGAGCAGTTCTTC.

The CDR3, as DNA: TGTGCCAGCAGCCGGGACAGGGGACTTAGCAATCAGCCCCAGCATTTT. Encoded protein: CASSRDRGLSNQPQHF. This chain uses TRBV27 with TRBJ1-5, with 10 positions matching TRBD1. From germline, CDR1 is MNHEY and CDR2 SMNVEV (reference sequence). CDR3 size: 16 residues. V shed 6 bases, J shed 0 bases, and the junction held 5 bases outside the gene matches.

This chain joins TRBV10-1 and TRBJ2-7; 9 bases are shared with TRBD1. Trimming removed 6 bases from V and 5 bases from J; junction bases left unmatched: 2. CDR3 length: 12 residues. The V gene's germline CDR1 is WNHNN and CDR2 SYGVQD (reference sequence). CDR3 amino acids: CASSHRGHEQYF. The CDR3 coding sequence is TGCGCCAGCAGCCACAGGGGGCACGAGCAGTACTTC.

The chain couples TRBV10-2 to TRBJ2-1, with TRBD2 matching over 14 bases. The junction had 3 bases not matched to a gene; V was cut back by 7 bases and J by 4 bases. Per germline, CDR1 WSHSY and CDR2 SAAADI. The CDR3 sequence is 15 residues long. The CDR3 bases are TGCGCCAGCACCGGACTAGCGGGAGGATACAATGAGCAGTTCTTC. Protein: CASTGLAGGYNEQFF.

This chain joins TRBV21-1 and TRBJ2-1; TRBD2 reflects the table's D call only, with no check against the DNA. TRBV21-1 is termed a pseudogene. The CDR3 loop spans 19 amino acids. As DNA, the CDR3 is TGTGCCAGCAGCATAAGGGGGTCTAGCGGGAGGGCCAGGGTTCATGAGCAGTTCTTC. Protein product: CASSIRGSSGRARVHEQFF.

The J gene is TRBJ2-3, the V gene TRBV6-1; the D call may be TRBD1 or TRBD2 (6 bases each). CDR1 and CDR2 (germline): MNHNS, SASEGT. Trimming pared 2 bases from V and 5 bases from J, leaving 8 bases between. CDR3 size: 13 residues. CDR3 nucleotide sequence: TGTGCCAGCAGTGAAAAGGGGGGAGATACGCAGTATTTT. It codes for CASSEKGGDTQYF.

The rearrangement links TRBV6-4 to TRBJ2-1, with 8 nucleotides matching TRBD2. CDR1 MRHNA and CDR2 SNTAGT come from the germline V gene. This CDR3 contains 16 residues. J was trimmed by 9 bases and V by 8 bases; bases with no gene match: 18. CDR3 DNA sequence: TGTGCCAGCGGGAAAGGGGCGGCTAGCGGGCTCTCTGAGCAGTTCTTC. Residues: CASGKGAASGLSEQFF.

Concerning this clone itself: The sample contains more than one DNA sequence encoding this CDR3. The J gene is TRBJ1-1, the V gene TRBV28, with D uncertain. Germline V CDR1 and CDR2: MDHEN, SYDVKM. V lost 3 bases and J 1 base, leaving 6 bases between the germline ends. There are 13 residues in the CDR3. The CDR3 protein is CASSLVKNTEAFF. The CDR3 bases are TGTGCCAGCAGTTTGGTTAAGAACACTGAAGCTTTCTTT.

The genes are TRBV7-2 and TRBJ2-7; 7 nucleotides align to TRBD1. CDR1 SGHTA and CDR2 FQGNSA come from the germline V gene. This CDR3 spans 16 amino acids. V lost 1 base to trimming and J lost 0 bases; unmatched junction nucleotides: 6. CDR3 in DNA: TGTGCCAGCAGCTTAGATAAGGGGGCTCGCTCCTACGAGCAGTACTTC. Translation: CASSLDKGARSYEQYF.

This clone was observed a single time. The rearrangement uses TRBV30 and TRBJ2-3; no firm D call. The CDR3 length is 11 residues. Germline V gene sequence: CDR1 GTSNPN, CDR2 SVGIG (reference sequence). Deletions cut 2 bases from V and 2 bases from J, with 2 bases between. CDR3 DNA sequence: TGTGCCTGGAGTTTCACAGATACGCAGTATTTT. This sequence encodes CAWSFTDTQYF.

J is TRBJ1-2 and V is TRBV6-5; maybe TRBD1 (5 bases). V shed 1 base and J shed 8 bases, with 11 bases lying between them. CDR3 length equals 13 residues. Germline CDR1 and CDR2: MNHEY and SVGAGI. Here the CDR3 reads CASSYLGGSGYTF. The CDR3 nucleotides are TGTGCCAGCAGTTACTTGGGGGGATCGGGCTACACCTTC.

The rearrangement joins TRBV4-2 to TRBJ2-7; D is ambiguous. The CDR3 covers 14 residues. CDR1 is LGHNA, CDR2 YNFKEQ, per germline. V lost 4 bases, J lost 2 bases, and 12 bases lay in between. CDR3 DNA: TGTGCCAGCAGCCCCCAGACTCGAACCTACGAGCAGTACTTC. Protein product: CASSPQTRTYEQYF.

The chain has TRBV2 and TRBJ2-2; D uncertain. The germline V gene encodes CDR1 SNHLY and CDR2 FYNNEI. The CDR3 consists of 12 residues. V gave up 7 bases and J gave up 5 bases, with 8 bases separating them. As DNA, the CDR3 is TGTGCCAGCACCGGCCGGACCGGGGAGCTGTTTTTT. Translated, it gives CASTGRTGELFF. The entire variable domain, with the rest obtained from reference TRBV2 and TRBJ2-2, is as follows: EPEVTQTPSHQVTQMGQEVILRCVPISNHLYFYWYRQILGQKVEFLVSFYNNEISEKSEIFDDQFSVERPDGSNFTLKIRSTKLEDSAMYFCASTGRTGELFFGEGSRLTVL.

In nucleotides, the CDR3 is TGTGCCAGCAGCTTAGGGGTTCGGGATCGGGTTGCTGAAGCTTTCTTT. Its protein product is CASSLGVRDRVAEAFF. This chain uses TRBV7-9 with TRBJ1-1; D gene unclear. V dropped 1 base and J dropped 6 bases, with 18 bases sitting between them. Germline CDR1 SEHNR, CDR2 FQNEAQ (reference sequence). This CDR3 comprises 16 residues.

The rearrangement links TRBV4-3 to TRBJ2-7; 9 bases align to TRBD1. CDR1 is LGHNA and CDR2 is YSLEER in the germline V gene. CDR3 length: 16 amino acids. V dropped 1 base and J dropped 3; count of bases not matched to a gene: 7. CDR3 residues: CASSQASRTGDYEQYF. The CDR3 DNA follows: TGCGCCAGCAGCCAAGCGTCGAGGACAGGGGACTACGAGCAGTACTTC.

The rearrangement links TRBV7-9 to TRBJ1-2, with 8 bases aligning to TRBD1. Trimming removed 6 bases from V and 4 bases from J; junction bases left unmatched: 10. The CDR3 consists of 15 residues. Germline CDR1 SEHNR, CDR2 FQNEAQ (reference sequence). The DNA of the CDR3 is TGTGCCAGCAGTTATTCCGGGACAGGTGGCTATGGCTACACCTTC. Its translation is CASSYSGTGGYGYTF.